The following is a T cell receptor (beta chain) sequence with its context. This clone appeared a few times. It lacks a known antigen. Base-call qualities are not available, and no considerably larger clone is one nucleotide away. The data are from a study of cytotoxic CD8 clonotypes in ibrutinib-treated CLL (TCRdb year 2021). Study-level background: In this cohort, approximately 15 patients were treatment-naive and under 13 were relapsed/refractory, while under 18 had unmutated IGHV. Responses were partial in roughly 24 patients and complete in 2; after median around 72 months follow-up, roughly 14 stayed in remission and some twelve progressed. The response samples were drawn at a median of roughly twelve months into treatment, with a range of roughly 6 to 40 months. An average of 255,043 productive templates and tens of thousands of productive rearrangements was obtained per sample. Of the 70 to 100 people in the trial, 26 had longitudinal samples available. Cryopreserved peripheral blood mononuclear cells were collected at three points: before therapy, at response, and at either sustained remission or disease progression. Every remission and progressive disease sample was obtained while ibrutinib was still being received by the patients.

On the study overall, not on this receptor specifically: Public clonotypes were rare and either contracted or stayed stable during treatment, and the rise in clonality at ibrutinib response reflected the expansion of private clonotypes. Sampling times were not matched between patients in sustained remission and patients whose disease was progressing, and lymph node repertoires were not examined. An increase in clonality was observed at ibrutinib response, with clonality remaining stable during sustained remission and falling back toward baseline at progression. Baseline clonality exceeded that of age-matched healthy donors and correlated strongly with circulating CD8+ T-cell counts.

What this sample's time point label stands for: 20 to 25 months on ibrutinib. For TCR beta library preparation, roughly 2.1 micrograms of genomic DNA was extracted from cryopreserved PBMCs. Longitudinal blood samples from CLL patients receiving ibrutinib monotherapy were subjected to high-throughput TCR beta sequencing. Patients were enrolled in a phase 2 open-label single-center ibrutinib monotherapy trial. A MiSeq instrument was used for deep resolution sequencing, which targeted depths ranging from 1 in 1 million up to 1 in 200,000 T cells, with coverage averaging 10x for each clonotype. The immunoSEQ hsTCRB Kit was used to generate TCR beta libraries. Per the authors' processing: Data were analyzed with ImmunoSEQ Data Assistant and ImmunoSEQ Analyzer, with V, D and J genes assigned per IMGT definitions. Clonality was computed as one minus normalized Shannon entropy of productive rearrangement frequencies, ranging from 0 to 1. Only overrepresented clonotypes making up at least 0.05% of each patient's repertoire were included in the public clonotype analysis. Repertoires from roughly 13 age-matched healthy donors in immuneACCESS were used as clonality controls. Entries here come from immuneACCESS through TCRdb and include only in-frame sequences with V and J called. Some clones fail to appear in such tables; in the studies checked, an unresolved V gene covers under half of the shortfall, and the cause of the remainder is unknown. That table supplies the V and J calls and clone size; D and trimming were determined from the DNA. For this sample there are tens of thousands of clones; approximately 60% appear just once. The top ten hold around 21% of the sample.

The material sequenced was PBMCs, taken after 24 months of ibrutinib treatment. This sequence was found in a human donor with chronic lymphocytic leukemia.

The nucleotides read TGTGCCAGCAGTGACTATACCTCTTTGACAGCGAACTATGGCTACACCTTC. This encodes CASSDYTSLTANYGYTF. The chain was built from TRBV6-1 and TRBJ1-2; a tentative D match to TRBD1 spans 5 bases. The CDR3 starts with the cysteine, ends with the phenylalanine, and has 17 residues. Only the CDR3 portion is preserved as DNA: 51 bases, with reading frame beginning at the first base. V loses 3 bases of germline sequence and J loses 2 bases, and the interval between the two ends is 19 bases. Per the germline V gene, MNHNS is the CDR1 and SASEGT is the CDR2.